This TCR beta chain derives from a study of OX40 agonist ivuxolimab in advanced cancers. The overall study: Patients received ivuxolimab, an agonistic anti-OX40 (CD134) antibody. Having had anti-PD-1, anti-PD-L1 or anti-CTLA-4 therapy before was allowed, and about 40% had some. Study-wide results and limits: Specificity for antigen went undetermined in the expanded peripheral T cells.

Comment on this clone: Antigen specificity is unknown.

Generated by immunoSEQ multiplex PCR, the TCRdb table keeps only in-frame clones and is missing some. The sample has 90,000 to 100,000 clones, approximately 86% seen once. The germline V and J ends were trimmed by 4 bases and 8 bases, with 14 bases remaining between them. Per germline, CDR1 MNHEY and CDR2 SVGAGI. The length of the CDR3 is 13 residues. Autoimmune disease history or systemic immunosuppression disqualified patients. This sequence originates from an adult with an advanced solid tumor such as melanoma, head and neck, liver or kidney cancer. This chain joins TRBV6-5 and TRBJ1-2, with D perhaps TRBD1 (5 bases). Sample: CD4+ or CD8+ T cells sorted from blood, taken in a trial of the OX40 agonist ivuxolimab. The CDR3 region is CASSWGPEGGYTF. Written as DNA, the CDR3 is TGTGCCAGCAGTTGGGGACCCGAGGGGGGCTACACCTTC.